These T cell receptor beta chains were read from a single sample in a study of T cells in Graves' hyperthyroidism and ophthalmopathy. TCRdb ran MiXCR on the multiplex PCR reads and lists one entry per CDR3 protein. Of 500,000 to 600,000 distinct CDR3 sequences in the sample, just over 45% were seen once. Sequenced sample: peripheral blood or thyroid tissue (not recorded which). The receptors here all came from a woman aged 18-30 years with Graves' hyperthyroidism. CDR3s include the opening cysteine and the closing phenylalanine or tryptophan. A D gene is named only where the DNA matches it firmly. Rows give clone size only sometimes, using once, few, many, or a class for an expanded clone.

clone size	V gene	J gene	D gene	CDR3 protein	CDR3 DNA
many	TRBV19	TRBJ1-1	TRBD1	CASSNRGSSTEAFF	TGTGCCAGTAGTAACAGGGGGTCGAGCACTGAAGCTTTCTTT
many	TRBV24-1	TRBJ1-2	.	CATSDGRARRGYTF	TGTGCCACCAGTGATGGCAGGGCCCGGCGGGGCTACACCTTC
few	TRBV5-5	TRBJ2-6	.	CASSLAPSSGANVLTF	TGTGCCAGCAGCTTGGCCCCGAGCTCTGGGGCCAACGTCCTGACTTTC
.	TRBV15	TRBJ2-7	TRBD1	CATSSPGDRGLEQHF	TGTGCCACCAGCAGCCCGGGGGACAGGGGACTCGAGCAGCACTTC
.	TRBV7-6	TRBJ2-2	.	CASSPGYVRNTGELFF	TGTGCCAGCAGCCCCGGTTACGTTCGGAACACCGGGGAGCTGTTTTTT
many	TRBV19	TRBJ2-7	.	CASRSTGSSYEQYF	TGTGCCAGTAGATCCACAGGGAGCTCCTACGAGCAGTACTTC
many	TRBV5-1	TRBJ1-3	.	CASSEGRNPSGNTIYF	TGCGCCAGCAGCGAGGGACGGAATCCCTCTGGAAACACCATATATTTT
many	TRBV7-9	TRBJ2-7	.	CASSLAGTVSYEQYF	TGTGCCAGCAGCCTGGCCGGGACGGTATCCTACGAGCAGTACTTC
many	TRBV7-9	TRBJ2-2	TRBD2	CASSFPGREDAGELFF	TGTGCCAGCAGCTTTCCAGGACGGGAGGACGCCGGGGAGCTGTTTTTT
many	TRBV11-3	TRBJ2-7	.	CASSLVQSADYEQYF	TGTGCCAGCAGCTTAGTCCAGTCCGCGGACTACGAGCAGTACTTC
.	TRBV25-1	TRBJ1-2	TRBD1	CASSEVGRQGSNGYTF	TGTGCCAGCAGTGAAGTGGGGCGACAGGGAAGTAATGGCTACACCTTC
once	TRBV29-1	TRBJ1-3	.	CSVEWVNTIYF	TGCAGCGTTGAATGGGTGAACACCATATATTTT
.	TRBV20-1	TRBJ1-5	.	CSFDRPNQPQHF	TGCAGTTTTGACAGGCCTAATCAGCCCCAGCATTTT
.	TRBV6-1	TRBJ2-7	TRBD2	CASSIGRRDEQYF	TGTGCCAGCAGTATCGGGAGGAGGGACGAGCAGTACTTC
many	TRBV6-5	TRBJ2-5	TRBD1	CASSYRQGGETQYF	TGTGCCAGCAGTTACCGACAGGGGGGAGAGACCCAGTACTTC
many	TRBV12-3/TRBV12-4	TRBJ2-7	TRBD2	CASSPMGGGHYEQYF	TGTGCCAGCAGTCCCATGGGGGGAGGGCACTACGAGCAGTACTTC
.	TRBV19	TRBJ1-1	TRBD1	CASSIDSTGMNTEAFF	TGTGCCAGTAGTATAGATTCGACAGGGATGAACACTGAAGCTTTCTTT
.	TRBV29-1	TRBJ2-7	TRBD2	CSVGRLTSGIGYEQYF	TGCAGCGTGGGTAGGCTGACTAGCGGGATTGGCTACGAGCAGTACTTC
.	TRBV20-1	TRBJ1-4	.	CSAIGGGNEKLFF	TGCAGTGCTATTGGGGGTGGTAATGAAAAACTGTTTTTT
.	TRBV2	TRBJ1-1	.	CASDQGIGYGYTEAFF	TGTGCCAGTGATCAGGGGATCGGCTATGGCTACACTGAAGCTTTCTTT
.	TRBV24-1	TRBJ2-5	.	CATSAAGELGGTQYF	TGTGCCACCAGTGCTGCCGGGGAATTGGGGGGGACCCAGTACTTC
many	TRBV29-1	TRBJ2-2	TRBD1	CSGVQGALALHTGELFF	TGCAGCGGCGTACAGGGGGCGCTTGCCTTGCACACCGGGGAGCTGTTTTTT
many	TRBV9	TRBJ1-2	.	CASSVTLQGWDYGYTF	TGTGCCAGCAGCGTCACCCTTCAGGGGTGGGACTATGGCTACACCTTC
.	TRBV24-1	TRBJ1-5	.	CATSDSGSRFSNQPQHF	TGTGCCACCAGTGATTCGGGCAGCCGGTTTAGCAATCAGCCCCAGCATTTT
few	TRBV7-8	TRBJ2-6	.	CASSSSTGANVLTF	TGTGCCAGCAGCTCGTCGACAGGGGCCAACGTCCTGACTTTC
few	TRBV20-1	TRBJ2-2	.	CSASSAAKINTGELFF	TGCAGTGCTAGTTCAGCGGCCAAAATCAACACCGGGGAGCTGTTTTTT
.	TRBV24-1	TRBJ1-2	.	CATSDARSEAGVFGYGYTF	TGTGCCACCAGTGACGCCCGAAGCGAGGCAGGGGTCTTCGGTTATGGCTACACCTTC
many	TRBV20-1	TRBJ2-7	.	CSARDLSDEQYF	TGCAGTGCTAGAGATTTAAGTGACGAGCAGTACTTC
.	TRBV11-2	TRBJ1-1	.	CASSSSGVLQPEAFF	TGTGCCAGCAGCTCCTCAGGGGTCCTTCAACCTGAAGCTTTCTTT
.	TRBV29-1	TRBJ2-7	TRBD1	CSEQGTGGAEQHF	TGCAGCGAACAGGGGACCGGTGGGGCCGAGCAGCACTTC
once	TRBV25-1	TRBJ1-1	TRBD1	CASRRDSYTEAFF	TGTGCCAGCAGAAGGGACAGCTACACTGAAGCTTTCTTT
few	TRBV7-2	TRBJ2-1	TRBD2	CASSTGLAQFYNEQFF	TGTGCCAGCAGCACGGGACTAGCTCAATTCTACAATGAGCAGTTCTTC
many	TRBV6-1	TRBJ2-7	.	CASSGRPWDEQYF	TGTGCCAGCAGTGGACGCCCTTGGGACGAGCAGTACTTC
many	TRBV7-2	TRBJ2-5	TRBD2	CASSHPGGTGGRETQYF	TGTGCCAGCAGCCACCCCGGTGGGACGGGAGGTCGGGAGACCCAGTACTTC
many	TRBV27	TRBJ2-7	.	CASTGQGPYEQYF	TGTGCCAGCACCGGGCAGGGGCCCTACGAGCAGTACTTC
.	TRBV20-1	TRBJ2-7	.	CSLGWSSYEQYF	TGCAGCTTGGGCTGGAGCTCCTACGAGCAGTACTTC
.	TRBV9	TRBJ2-7	TRBD1	CASSLGQGSYYEQYF	TGTGCCAGCAGCCTCGGACAGGGGAGTTACTACGAGCAGTACTTC
few	TRBV11-2	TRBJ1-2	.	CASSLEGRTSYGYTF	TGTGCCAGCAGCTTAGAGGGAAGGACCTCTTATGGCTACACCTTC
.	TRBV5-1	TRBJ2-5	TRBD2	CASSLEASGSREQYF	TGCGCCAGCAGCTTGGAGGCTAGCGGGAGTCGAGAGCAGTACTTC
once	TRBV11-2	TRBJ1-5	.	CASSPLCNQPQHF	TGTGCCAGCAGCCCCCTTTGCAATCAGCCCCAGCATTTT
many	TRBV20-1	TRBJ2-5	.	CSARDRQRTGETQYF	TGCAGTGCTAGAGATCGTCAGAGAACGGGAGAGACCCAGTACTTC
few	TRBV27	TRBJ2-5	TRBD2	CASSSRLAPGGETQYF	TGTGCCAGCAGTTCTAGACTAGCGCCTGGGGGAGAGACCCAGTACTTC
.	TRBV12-3/TRBV12-4	TRBJ2-7	TRBD1	CASSQKPDRGREQYF	TGTGCCAGCAGCCAAAAACCGGACAGGGGGCGGGAGCAGTACTTC
.	TRBV19	TRBJ2-2	TRBD2	CASSIWSSGIHGEQFF	TGTGCCAGTAGTATTTGGTCTAGCGGGATTCATGGGGAGCAGTTTTTT
many	TRBV20-1	TRBJ2-7	.	CSAIPPLASSYEQYF	TGCAGTGCTATCCCTCCCCTAGCGAGTTCCTACGAGCAGTACTTC
many	TRBV2	TRBJ1-5	TRBD1	CASSELRPGQGLNQPQHF	TGTGCCAGCAGTGAACTCCGGCCGGGACAGGGACTCAATCAGCCCCAGCATTTT
.	TRBV29-1	TRBJ2-7	.	CSVESASDNEQYF	TGCAGCGTTGAATCGGCTAGCGACAATGAGCAGTACTTC
many	TRBV6-5	TRBJ1-1	.	CASSYGQQNTEAFF	TGTGCCAGCAGTTACGGACAGCAGAACACTGAAGCTTTCTTT
.	TRBV29-1	TRBJ1-2	TRBD1	CSSETTGRDGYTF	TGCAGCAGTGAGACGACAGGGCGCGATGGCTACACCTTC
once	TRBV10-3	TRBJ2-2	.	CAIRRTGELFF	TGTGCCATCCGAAGGACAGGGGAGCTGTTTTTT
.	TRBV19	TRBJ1-5	TRBD1	CASSPDRGAYQPQHF	TGTGCCAGTAGTCCGGACAGGGGGGCGTATCAGCCCCAGCATTTT
many	TRBV5-6	TRBJ2-6	.	CASSPLSGANVLTF	TGTGCCAGCAGCCCCCTTTCTGGGGCCAACGTCCTGACTTTC
.	TRBV11-1	TRBJ2-7	TRBD2	CASSLRGSGDTYEQYF	TGTGCCAGCAGCTTAAGGGGTAGCGGGGATACCTACGAGCAGTACTTC